At least ten counts were recorded for the clone carrying this T cell receptor beta chain. Its matching antigen is unknown. Template-switch 5'RACE cDNA synthesis added a 10-nucleotide unique molecular identifier. Over 190 million TCR-beta sequences from 15-18 subjects came out of each sequencing run. TCRdb re-analysed the 5' RACE reads in MiXCR, keeping a single row per CDR3 protein. The repertoire consists of 45,000 to 55,000 distinct CDR3 sequences, with about 3.5% occurring once and the leading ten covering 5.5% to 6%. This entry is derived from a study of neurological immune-mediated disorders. Study-wide results and caveats: In HTLV-1-associated myelopathy, TCR clonal expansion was greatest, and in multiple sclerosis it was least, below healthy controls. Private repertoires in all groups were suggested by the finding that expanded clones across subjects shared no CDR3 amino acid sequences.

The CDR3 has 13 amino acids. Germline CDR1 and CDR2: DFQATT and SNEGSKA (reference sequence). The V gene lost 0 bases and the J gene lost 3 bases, with 9 bases spanning the gap. The sequenced sample was PBMCs. The chain couples TRBV20-1 to TRBJ2-7, with D possibly TRBD1 on 6 matching bases. The sequence was collected from a man in his forties or fifties with multiple sclerosis. CDR3 region: CSAREPGDYEQYF. The CDR3 DNA is TGCAGTGCTAGAGAACCAGGGGACTACGAGCAGTACTTC.